A single sample is the source of the 20 T cell receptor beta chains below, sequenced in a study of identical twins (dated by TCRdb to the mid-2010s). Library construction relied on 5' RACE. These reads were obtained on an Illumina HiSeq 2000. Using fastp trimming at Q25 and MiXCR clonotype assembly, TCRdb reanalyzed the public sequencing data and kept in-frame beta chains. Rows are unified per CDR3 protein, each entry keeping the most common DNA and genes. A total of about 530,000 distinct CDR3 sequences appear in this sample, approximately 20% of them only once. Approximately 0.52% of the sample comes from the top ten. The same specimen was also included in a second study, on yellow fever vaccine responses in identical twins.

Sequencing was performed on CD4+ T cells sorted from blood. Every receptor here comes from a woman between 18 and 29 years old in good health.

This sequence joins TRBV12-3 or TRBV12-4 and TRBJ1-6; D gene uncertain. This CDR3 has 15 amino acids. Trimming cost V 2 bases and J 7 bases, with 12 bases left between them. This CDR3 is CASSLRLQENSPLHF. The CDR3 nucleotides read TGTGCCAGCAGTTTAAGGCTGCAGGAGAATTCACCCCTCCACTTT.

The chain couples TRBV7-8 to TRBJ2-3; D is ambiguous. The V gene lost 0 bases and the J gene lost 7 bases, with 8 bases spanning the gap. This CDR3 is built from 13 residues. Germline-derived CDR1 and CDR2 are SGHVS and FQNEAQ. CDR3 sequence reads: CASSLAAANTQYF. The CDR3 bases are TGTGCCAGCAGCTTAGCGGCGGCAAATACGCAGTATTTT. Full variable domain (outside the CDR3, taken from reference TRBV7-8 and TRBJ2-3): GAGVSQSPRYKVAKRGQDVALRCDPISGHVSLFWYQQALGQGPEFLTYFQNEAQLDKSGLPSDRFFAERPEGSVSTLKIQRTQQEDSAVYLCASSLAAANTQYFGPGTRLTVL.

The V and J genes are TRBV10-3 and TRBJ1-5; D is uncertain. The ends were cut back, 4 bases at V and 3 bases at J, with 7 bases in the middle. CDR3 length: 13 amino acids. From germline, CDR1 is ENHRY and CDR2 SYGVKD. The CDR3 DNA follows: TGTGCCATCAGTGTTGACAACAATCAGCCCCAGCATTTT. Its protein product is CAISVDNNQPQHF.

This clonotype came up a few times. The chain links TRBV12-3 or TRBV12-4 to TRBJ2-1; D might be TRBD1 (6 bases). Trimming took 1 base from V and 4 from J, leaving 14 bases between them. This CDR3 has 16 amino acids. In DNA, the CDR3 is TGTGCCAGCAGTTTAGTACTGGACAGAATTTACAATGAGCAGTTCTTC. It is translated as CASSLVLDRIYNEQFF.

There are a few counts of this clonotype. The V call is TRBV20-1, the J call TRBJ1-4; D not certain. V lost 3 bases and J lost 8, with 10 bases in between. The germline gives CDR1 DFQATT, CDR2 SNEGSKA (reference sequence). The CDR3 loop spans 12 amino acids. The CDR3 spells CSASDPREKLFF. CDR3 nucleotide sequence: TGCAGTGCTAGTGACCCTCGCGAAAAACTGTTTTTT.

This clonotype was seen only a few times. This chain joins TRBV5-1 and TRBJ1-2; D unclear. Germline values: CDR1 SGHRS, CDR2 YFSETQ. The V end was cut by 5 bases, the J end by 3 bases, with 20 bases between. This CDR3 region has 16 residues. CDR3 in DNA: TGCGCCAGCAGGACGGGCTTTGGACCGGTCGACTATGGCTACACCTTC. Protein: CASRTGFGPVDYGYTF.

The chain carries TRBV12-3 or TRBV12-4 and TRBJ2-7, with TRBD1 identical over 7 bases. The length of the CDR3 is 15 residues. Unmatched junction bases numbered 7, after V lost 4 bases and J lost 1 base. CDR3 region: CASSSNRDRSYEQYF. CDR3 nucleotide sequence: TGTGCCAGCAGTTCCAATCGGGACAGATCCTACGAGCAGTACTTC.

This clonotype was counted a few times. The chain is built from TRBV7-9 and TRBJ2-3; no clear D. There are 13 residues in the CDR3. Germline V gene sequence: CDR1 SEHNR, CDR2 FQNEAQ (reference sequence). V lost 8 bases, J lost 2 bases, and 11 bases lay in between. DNA for the CDR3: TGTGCCAGCCACTTCTTCAACACAGATACGCAGTATTTT. Its translation: CASHFFNTDTQYF. Variable domain in full (rest from reference TRBV7-9 and TRBJ2-3): DTGVSQNPRHKITKRGQNVTFRCDPISEHNRLYWYRQTLGQGPEFLTYFQNEAQLEKSRLLSDRFSAERPKGSFSTLEIQRTEQGDSAMYLCASHFFNTDTQYFGPGTRLTVL.

This clonotype has ten or more counts. V is TRBV12-3 or TRBV12-4 and J is TRBJ2-1; D ambiguous. V lost 6 bases, J lost 8 bases, and 17 bases lay in between. The CDR3 is 14 amino acids. Written as DNA, the CDR3 is TGTGCCAGCAGGACGGACCCAGTGAGAGATGAGCAGTTCTTC. Its protein product is CASRTDPVRDEQFF.

DNA of the CDR3: TGTGCCAGCAGTGAATCAGGACAGGGTCCGGAGACCCAGTACTTC. It encodes CASSESGQGPETQYF. J is TRBJ2-5 and V is TRBV6-1; 8 bases map to TRBD1. The junction had 7 bases not matched to a gene; V was cut back by 2 bases and J by 5 bases. In germline, CDR1 is MNHNS, CDR2 SASEGT. This CDR3 is 15 amino acids long.

This clonotype has only a few counts. J is TRBJ2-3 and V is TRBV4-1; 9 bases are shared with TRBD1. This CDR3 has 15 residues. Trimming at V came to 4 bases and at J to 6 bases, leaving 8 bases not matched to a gene. CDR1 and CDR2 from the germline V gene are MGHRA and YSYEKL. The CDR3 loop reads CASSRPGQGSDTQYF. DNA for the CDR3: TGCGCCAGCAGCCGCCCAGGACAGGGGTCGGATACGCAGTATTTT.

V usage is TRBV14 and J usage is TRBJ2-2, with 10 bases identical to TRBD2. This CDR3 is 15 amino acids long. J was trimmed by 4 bases and V by 2 bases; bases with no gene match: 1. Germline V lookup: CDR1 SGHDN, CDR2 FVKESK. CDR3 sequence: CASSQLAGVTGELFF. The CDR3 DNA follows: TGTGCCAGCAGCCAACTAGCGGGAGTCACCGGGGAGCTGTTTTTT.

The chain links TRBV18 to TRBJ2-7; D is unclear. The germline V gene encodes CDR1 KGHSH and CDR2 LQKENI. V gave up 3 bases and J gave up 5 bases, with 11 bases separating them. The CDR3 has 13 amino acids. The CDR3 DNA is TGTGCCAGCTCACCCCAGGAGTATAACGAGCAGTACTTC. Residues: CASSPQEYNEQYF.

The V gene is TRBV18, the J gene TRBJ2-1; 7 bases line up with TRBD1. V lost 3 bases to trimming and J lost 10 bases; unmatched junction nucleotides: 9. This CDR3 is 14 amino acids long. Germline-derived CDR1 and CDR2 are KGHSH and LQKENI. CDR3 bases: TGTGCCAGCTCACCGGTGGACAGGCCCTGGGAGCAGTTCTTC. Its translation: CASSPVDRPWEQFF.

This clonotype was seen more than once but under ten times. The rearrangement joins TRBV28 to TRBJ2-3; 7 nucleotides agree with TRBD2. The CDR3 loop spans 14 amino acids. Germline V CDR1 and CDR2: MDHEN, SYDVKM. V was clipped by 3 bases and J by 11 bases; unmatched bases: 11. The DNA of the CDR3 is TGTGCCAGCAGTTTGATATGGAGTGGGGGGGGGCAGTATTTT. Protein sequence: CASSLIWSGGGQYF.

The chain recombines TRBV14 with TRBJ2-2; the D gene is possibly TRBD1 (6 bases). Germline-derived CDR1 and CDR2 are SGHDN and FVKESK. The CDR3 has 16 amino acids. V was pared by 5 bases and J by 6 bases, with 19 bases between. This CDR3 is CASSAATGLGAGELFF. DNA of the CDR3: TGTGCCAGCAGCGCGGCAACAGGGTTGGGAGCCGGGGAGCTGTTTTTT.

The chain uses TRBV20-1 and TRBJ1-6; possibly TRBD1 for D (6 bases). With 6 bases removed from V and 9 bases from J, the gap between germline ends came to 18 bases. Germline CDR1 and CDR2: DFQATT and SNEGSKA (reference sequence). This CDR3 contains 14 residues. The CDR3 spells CSAVPSGGGSPLHF. For the CDR3, the DNA is TGCAGTGCGGTGCCCTCCGGGGGCGGTTCACCCCTCCACTTT.

This clonotype has only a few counts. This chain joins TRBV10-3 and TRBJ1-6, with a weak D call TRBD1 (5 bases). V was shortened by 7 bases and J by 4 bases, with 8 bases between the two germline ends. Germline assignment: CDR1 ENHRY and CDR2 SYGVKD. CDR3 length: 13 residues. CDR3 in DNA: TGTGCCATCACGACAGCGTATAATTCACCCCTCCACTTT. This gives the protein CAITTAYNSPLHF.

A few counts support this clonotype. This chain links TRBV20-1 with TRBJ1-5; D is unresolved. V was clipped by 6 bases and J by 4 bases, with 10 bases between them. Germline V CDR1 and CDR2: DFQATT, SNEGSKA (reference sequence). The CDR3 runs to 12 residues. The CDR3: CSAKTENQPQHF. In nucleotides, the CDR3 is TGCAGTGCAAAGACTGAGAATCAGCCCCAGCATTTT.

The chain uses TRBV12-3 or TRBV12-4 and TRBJ2-1; 9 bases agree with TRBD2. The CDR3 is made up of 16 amino acids. Unmatched junction bases numbered 14, after V lost 7 bases and J lost 7 bases. CDR3 loop: CASTARLADAPNEQFF. The CDR3 coding sequence is TGTGCCAGCACCGCCAGACTAGCGGATGCCCCTAATGAGCAGTTCTTC.